Listed below are T cell receptor beta chains from one sample, sequenced in a study of blood T cell repertoires in COVID-19. The assay was immunoSEQ multiplex PCR, and TCRdb's table has in-frame clones only and misses some. The sample contains over 150,000 clones, more than 70% of which appear only once. Sequencing was performed on peripheral blood. The receptor source for this set is a man over 45 with COVID-19, enrolled during active disease. Both conserved end residues are part of each CDR3.

J: TRBJ2-3
V: TRBV5-1
CDR3: CASSLKRPGDIDTQYF

J: TRBJ2-3
V: TRBV7-6
CDR3: CASSPRTSGGLTDTQYF

J: TRBJ2-1
V: TRBV6-5
CDR3: CASYRVNEQFF

J: TRBJ1-5
V: TRBV28
CDR3: CASSLAGSNQPQHF

J: TRBJ1-2
V: TRBV2
CDR3: CASRLGTENYGYTF

J: TRBJ2-1
V: TRBV7-6
CDR3: CASSQGTSGSFYNEQFF

J: TRBJ1-1
V: TRBV5-1
CDR3: CASSSARRNTEAFF

J: TRBJ2-5
V: TRBV11-2
CDR3: CASSLNRQETQYF

J: TRBJ2-4
V: TRBV11-2
CDR3: CASRTPGQGATSKNIQYF

J: TRBJ1-4
V: TRBV6-2/TRBV6-3
CDR3: CASRPRQAATNEKLFF

J: TRBJ2-5
V: TRBV11-2
CDR3: CASSFGREETQYF

J: TRBJ2-3
V: TRBV18
CDR3: CASSPLIAGSSTDTQYF

J: TRBJ1-5
V: TRBV6-2/TRBV6-3
CDR3: CASSYSLNQPQHF